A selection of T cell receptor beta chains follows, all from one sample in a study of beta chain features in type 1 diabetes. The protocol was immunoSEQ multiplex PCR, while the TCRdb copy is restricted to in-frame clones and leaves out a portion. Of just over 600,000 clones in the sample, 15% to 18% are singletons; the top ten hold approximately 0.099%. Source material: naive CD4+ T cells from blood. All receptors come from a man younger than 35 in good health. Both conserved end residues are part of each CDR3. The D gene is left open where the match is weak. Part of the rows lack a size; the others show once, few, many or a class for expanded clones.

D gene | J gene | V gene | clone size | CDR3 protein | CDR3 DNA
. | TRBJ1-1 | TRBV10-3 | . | CAIRAATGEAFF | TGTGCCATCAGAGCCGCGACAGGCGAAGCTTTCTTT
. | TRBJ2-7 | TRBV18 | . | CASSPVQGPYEQYF | TGTGCCAGCTCACCGGTACAGGGACCCTACGAGCAGTACTTC
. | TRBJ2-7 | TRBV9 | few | CASSVEGYYEQYF | TGTGCCAGCAGCGTAGAGGGGTACTACGAGCAGTACTTC
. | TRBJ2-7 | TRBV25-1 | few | CASSESEGFTYEQYF | TGTGCCAGCAGTGAATCTGAGGGTTTTACCTACGAGCAGTACTTC
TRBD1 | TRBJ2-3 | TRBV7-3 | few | CASSNSDRGSPDTQYF | TGTGCCAGCAGCAATTCGGACAGGGGTAGTCCAGATACGCAGTATTTT
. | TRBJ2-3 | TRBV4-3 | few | CASSQVAGLADTQYF | TGCGCCAGCAGCCAAGTGGCAGGACTTGCAGATACGCAGTATTTT
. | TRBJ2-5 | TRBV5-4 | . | CASSFSGSQETQYF | TGTGCCAGCAGCTTTTCAGGGTCGCAAGAGACCCAGTACTTC
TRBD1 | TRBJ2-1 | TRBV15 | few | CATSRGDRGTHNEQFF | TGTGCCACCAGCAGAGGTGACAGGGGGACCCACAATGAGCAGTTCTTC
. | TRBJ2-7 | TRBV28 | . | CASSIPARNEQYF | TGTGCCAGCAGTATCCCCGCCAGGAACGAGCAGTACTTC
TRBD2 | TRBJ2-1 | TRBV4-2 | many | CASSQDTGLGREQFF | TGTGCCAGCAGCCAAGATACGGGACTAGGGCGGGAGCAGTTCTTC
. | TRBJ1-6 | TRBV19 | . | CASGARGSPLHF | TGTGCCAGTGGAGCACGAGGTTCACCCCTCCACTTT
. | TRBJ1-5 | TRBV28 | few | CASSLSNPGGNQPQHF | TGTGCCAGCAGTTTATCGAACCCAGGGGGCAATCAGCCCCAGCATTTT
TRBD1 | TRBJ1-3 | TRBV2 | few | CASSEQGELSGNTIYF | TGTGCCAGCAGTGAGCAGGGGGAACTCTCTGGAAACACCATATATTTT
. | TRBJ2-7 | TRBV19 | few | CASSRTASYEQYF | TGTGCCAGTAGTCGGACAGCCTCCTACGAGCAGTACTTC
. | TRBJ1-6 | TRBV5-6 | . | CASSLEPASSYNSPLHF | TGTGCCAGCAGCTTGGAGCCAGCGAGCTCCTATAATTCACCCCTCCACTTT
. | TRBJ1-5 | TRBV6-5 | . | CASSAERRWPQHF | TGTGCCAGCAGCGCAGAGCGCCGTTGGCCCCAGCATTTT
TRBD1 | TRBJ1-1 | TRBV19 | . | CASIPDRGILNTEAFF | TGTGCCAGTATACCGGACAGGGGAATATTGAACACTGAAGCTTTCTTT
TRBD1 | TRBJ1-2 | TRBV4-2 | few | CASSQDPRGQGGYGYTF | TGTGCCAGCAGCCAAGATCCCCGGGGACAGGGTGGCTATGGCTACACCTTC
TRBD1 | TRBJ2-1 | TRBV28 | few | CASSFRDRPYNEQFF | TGTGCCAGCAGTTTTCGGGACAGACCCTACAATGAGCAGTTCTTC
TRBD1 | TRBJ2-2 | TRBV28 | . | CASVRGQANTGELFF | TGTGCCAGCGTTCGGGGACAGGCTAACACCGGGGAGCTGTTTTTT
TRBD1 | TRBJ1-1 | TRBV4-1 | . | CASSQVDRGRTEAFF | TGCGCCAGCAGCCAAGTTGACAGGGGGCGAACTGAAGCTTTCTTT
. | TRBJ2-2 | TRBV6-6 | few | CAISERAGTGELFF | TGTGCCATCAGTGAGAGGGCAGGGACCGGGGAGCTGTTTTTT
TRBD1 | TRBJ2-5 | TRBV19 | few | CASSTRTGQEETQYF | TGTGCCAGTAGCACTCGCACTGGACAGGAAGAGACCCAGTACTTC
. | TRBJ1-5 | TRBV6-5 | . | CASSLDQPQHF | TGTGCCAGCAGTCTCGATCAGCCCCAGCATTTT
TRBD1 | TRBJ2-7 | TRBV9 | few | CASSARGTGSYEQYF | TGTGCCAGCAGCGCACGGGGGACAGGGTCCTACGAGCAGTACTTC
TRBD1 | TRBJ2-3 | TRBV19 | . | CASSIDRGRDTQYF | TGTGCCAGTAGTATCGACAGGGGCCGGGATACGCAGTATTTT
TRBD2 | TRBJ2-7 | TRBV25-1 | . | CASSSSGGVSEQYF | TGTGCCAGCAGCTCTAGCGGGGGGGTAAGTGAGCAGTACTTC
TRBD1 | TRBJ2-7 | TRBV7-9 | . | CASSQATGARYEQYF | TGTGCCAGCAGCCAGGCGACAGGGGCGCGATACGAGCAGTACTTC
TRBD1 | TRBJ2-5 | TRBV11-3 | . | CASSLLGQGPETQYF | TGTGCCAGCAGCCTACTGGGACAGGGACCAGAGACCCAGTACTTC
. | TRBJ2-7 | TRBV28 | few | CASSLGNYEQYF | TGTGCCAGCAGTTTGGGGAACTACGAGCAGTACTTC
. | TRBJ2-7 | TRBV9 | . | CASGGAHFSYEQYF | TGTGCCAGCGGGGGGGCCCACTTCTCCTACGAGCAGTACTTC
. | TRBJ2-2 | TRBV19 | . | CASSIGRVNTGELFF | TGTGCCAGTAGTATTGGTCGGGTTAACACCGGGGAGCTGTTTTTT
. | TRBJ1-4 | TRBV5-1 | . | CASSLPSEKLFF | TGCGCCAGCAGCTTGCCAAGCGAAAAACTGTTTTTT
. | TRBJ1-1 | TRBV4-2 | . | CASSQESGDTEAFF | TGTGCCAGCAGCCAAGAGTCCGGGGACACTGAAGCTTTCTTT
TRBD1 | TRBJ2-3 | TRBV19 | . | CASRPGGSTDTQYF | TGTGCCAGTAGGCCAGGGGGTTCTACAGATACGCAGTATTTT
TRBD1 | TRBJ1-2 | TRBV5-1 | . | CASSLGQAIYGYTF | TGCGCCAGCAGCCTAGGACAGGCGATTTATGGCTACACCTTC
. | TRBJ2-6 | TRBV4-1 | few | CASSPGPQGANVLTF | TGCGCCAGCAGCCCGGGACCGCAGGGGGCCAACGTCCTGACTTTC
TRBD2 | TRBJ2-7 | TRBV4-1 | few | CASSQGGGKSSYEQYF | TGCGCCAGCAGCCAAGGGGGGGGAAAATCAAGCTACGAGCAGTACTTC
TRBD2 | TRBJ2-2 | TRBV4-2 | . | CASSQGTSDTGELFF | TGTGCCAGCAGCCAAGGGACTAGCGACACCGGGGAGCTGTTTTTT
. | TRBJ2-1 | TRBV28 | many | CASSPLFDNEQFF | TGTGCCAGCAGTCCACTCTTTGACAATGAGCAGTTCTTC
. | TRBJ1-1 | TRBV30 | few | CAWKSRVRGTEAFF | TGTGCCTGGAAATCTAGGGTTCGGGGCACTGAAGCTTTCTTT